This T cell receptor beta chain is from a study of immune cell composition in non-small cell lung cancer. General study points: In adenocarcinoma, maximal tumour-associated clone frequency tracked TIL tumour reactivity. Tumour-associated clones >0.5% occurred in about a third of adenocarcinomas, approximately 74% of squamous.

Notes on this clone: Its antigen remains unknown.

Normal lung sampling was at least 3 cm from the tumour, as distant as possible. Libraries were prepared by immunoSEQ multiplex PCR; TCRdb keeps only in-frame clonotypes and omits some of them. Here the sample spans several thousand clones, about 70% being singletons. Sample: non-adjacent lung tissue. The receptor was isolated from a human donor with non-small cell lung cancer.

The CDR3 DNA sequence: TGTGCCAGTAGTATCGCAGCCTATGCGAGGGAGCAGTACTTC. Translation: CASSIAAYAREQYF. The genes are TRBV19 and TRBJ2-7; D is uncertain. CDR1 is LNHDA, CDR2 SQIVND, per germline (reference sequence). V lost 3 bases to trimming and J lost 7 bases, with 16 bases between them. The CDR3 length is 14 residues.